The sequence of this T cell receptor beta chain was determined in a study of beta chain features in type 1 diabetes. General study results and limits: Type 1 diabetes patients showed a moderate but significant shortening of TCRB CDR3s in all four CD4+ subsets.

The V gene's germline CDR1 is KGHSH and CDR2 LQKENI. Deletions cut 2 bases from V and 6 bases from J, with 16 bases between. This CDR3 has 15 residues. Expressed TCRB transcripts were sequenced, since all the RNA that had been isolated was reverse transcribed. The assay was immunoSEQ multiplex PCR, and TCRdb's table has in-frame clones only and misses some. This table holds over 150,000 clones, 6.5% to 8.5% found once. Comments on this clone: The antigen remains undetermined.

The chain carries TRBV18 and TRBJ1-1; D not resolved. This TCR came from a man aged 18 to 30 with type 1 diabetes. Sequenced: central memory CD4+ T cells from blood. CDR3 bases: TGTGCCAGCTCACCAGCGGGTAATCAGGTCGCTGAAGCTTTCTTT. Protein sequence: CASSPAGNQVAEAFF.